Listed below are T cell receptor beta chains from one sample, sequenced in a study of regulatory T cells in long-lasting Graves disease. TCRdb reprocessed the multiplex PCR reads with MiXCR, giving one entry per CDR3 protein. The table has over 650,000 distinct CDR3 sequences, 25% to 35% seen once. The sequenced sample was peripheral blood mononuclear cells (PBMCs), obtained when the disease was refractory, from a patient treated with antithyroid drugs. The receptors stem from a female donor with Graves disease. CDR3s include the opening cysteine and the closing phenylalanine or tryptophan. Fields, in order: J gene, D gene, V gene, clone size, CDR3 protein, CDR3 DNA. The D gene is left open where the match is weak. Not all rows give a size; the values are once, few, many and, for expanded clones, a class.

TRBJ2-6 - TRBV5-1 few CASSFGSSSGANVLTF TGCGCCAGCAGCTTCGGAAGCTCCTCTGGGGCCAACGTCCTGACTTTC
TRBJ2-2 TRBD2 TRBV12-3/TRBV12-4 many CASSQRLAGLNTGELFF TGTGCCAGCAGCCAAAGACTAGCGGGCCTGAACACCGGGGAGCTGTTTTTT
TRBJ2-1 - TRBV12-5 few CASGLEDGPNEQFF TGTGCTAGTGGTTTAGAAGACGGACCCAATGAGCAGTTCTTC
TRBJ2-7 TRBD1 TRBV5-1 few CASTDRGPPYEQYF TGCGCCAGCACCGACAGGGGGCCTCCCTACGAGCAGTACTTC
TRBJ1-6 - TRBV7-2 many CATSAGASAVSPLHF TGTGCCACCTCAGCAGGGGCGTCGGCTGTTTCACCCCTCCACTTT
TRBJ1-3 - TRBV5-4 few CASSRKSGTGNTIYF TGTGCCAGCAGCCGCAAGTCGGGGACTGGAAACACCATATATTTT
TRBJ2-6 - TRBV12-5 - CASGTSGANVLTF TGTGCTAGTGGTACCTCTGGGGCCAACGTCCTGACTTTC
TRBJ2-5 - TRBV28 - CASPSPVAKMETQYF TGTGCCAGCCCCTCTCCCGTAGCAAAGATGGAGACCCAGTACTTC
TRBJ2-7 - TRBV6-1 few CASSPANYYEQYF TGTGCCAGCAGTCCGGCCAACTATTACGAGCAGTACTTC
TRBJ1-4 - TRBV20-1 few CSASQGSNEKLFF TGCAGTGCTAGCCAAGGGTCTAATGAAAAACTGTTTTTT
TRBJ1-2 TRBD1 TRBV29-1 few CSVEEYGTGPSYGYTF TGCAGCGTTGAAGAATATGGGACAGGGCCGAGCTATGGCTACACCTTC
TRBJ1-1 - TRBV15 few CATSTLPGNTEAFF TGTGCCACCAGCACTCTACCCGGAAACACTGAAGCTTTCTTT
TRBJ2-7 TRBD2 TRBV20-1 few CSARGTSVIHEQYF TGCAGTGCTAGAGGGACTAGCGTAATCCACGAGCAGTACTTC
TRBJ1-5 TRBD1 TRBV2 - CASRTGQGDQPQHF TGTGCCAGCAGGACGGGACAGGGGGATCAGCCCCAGCATTTT
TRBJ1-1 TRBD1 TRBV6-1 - CASTFTGGAEAFF TGTGCCAGCACCTTTACAGGGGGGGCTGAAGCTTTCTTT
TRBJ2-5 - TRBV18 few CASSPTVQGPETQYF TGTGCCAGCTCACCAACCGTCCAGGGTCCGGAGACCCAGTACTTC
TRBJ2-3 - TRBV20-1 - CSARGSGVGADTQYF TGCAGTGCTAGAGGGTCGGGAGTTGGGGCAGATACGCAGTATTTT